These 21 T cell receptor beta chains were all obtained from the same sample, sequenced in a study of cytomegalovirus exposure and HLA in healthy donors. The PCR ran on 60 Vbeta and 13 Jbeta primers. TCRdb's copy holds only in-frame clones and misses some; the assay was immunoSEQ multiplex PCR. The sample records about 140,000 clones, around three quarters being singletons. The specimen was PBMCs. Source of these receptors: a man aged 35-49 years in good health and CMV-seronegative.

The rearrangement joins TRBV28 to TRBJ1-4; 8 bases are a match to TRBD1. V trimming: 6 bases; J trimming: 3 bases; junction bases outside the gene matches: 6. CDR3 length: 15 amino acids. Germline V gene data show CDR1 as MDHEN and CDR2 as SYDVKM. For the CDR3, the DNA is TGTGCCAGCAGATACAGGGGGTTAGCTAATGAAAAACTGTTTTTT. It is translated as CASRYRGLANEKLFF.

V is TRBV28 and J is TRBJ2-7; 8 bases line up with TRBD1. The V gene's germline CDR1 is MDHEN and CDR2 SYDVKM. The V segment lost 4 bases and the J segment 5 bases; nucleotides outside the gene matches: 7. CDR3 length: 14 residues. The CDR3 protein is CASSWSRGRDEQYF. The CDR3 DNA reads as TGTGCCAGCAGTTGGAGCAGGGGGCGGGACGAGCAGTACTTC.

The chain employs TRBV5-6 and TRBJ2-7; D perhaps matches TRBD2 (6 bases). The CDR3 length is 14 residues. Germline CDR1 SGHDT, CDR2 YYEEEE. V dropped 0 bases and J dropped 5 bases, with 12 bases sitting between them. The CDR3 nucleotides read TGTGCCAGCAGCTTGGAGGCCGGGGGACACGAGCAGTACTTC. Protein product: CASSLEAGGHEQYF.

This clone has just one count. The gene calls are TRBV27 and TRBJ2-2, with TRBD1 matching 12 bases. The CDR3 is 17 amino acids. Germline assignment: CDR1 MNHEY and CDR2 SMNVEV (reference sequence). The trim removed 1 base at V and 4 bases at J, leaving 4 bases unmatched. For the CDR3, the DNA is TGTGCCAGCAGTTTATGGGGACAGGGGGCGTTCACCGGGGAGCTGTTTTTT. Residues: CASSLWGQGAFTGELFF.

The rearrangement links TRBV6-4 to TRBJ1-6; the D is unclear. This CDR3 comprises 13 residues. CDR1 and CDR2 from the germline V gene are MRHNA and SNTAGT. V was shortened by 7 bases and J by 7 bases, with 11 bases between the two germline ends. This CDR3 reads CASIGEFNSPLHF. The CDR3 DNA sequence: TGTGCCAGCATTGGGGAGTTCAATTCACCCCTCCACTTT.

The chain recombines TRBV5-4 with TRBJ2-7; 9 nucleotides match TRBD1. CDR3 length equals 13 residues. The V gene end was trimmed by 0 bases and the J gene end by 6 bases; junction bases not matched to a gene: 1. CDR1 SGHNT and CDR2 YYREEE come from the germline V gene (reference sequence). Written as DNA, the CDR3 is TGTGCCAGCAGCTTGGACAGGGGGCGCGAGCAGTACTTC. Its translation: CASSLDRGREQYF.

In DNA form, the CDR3 reads TGTGCCAGCAGCCCGCGACTGGACAATGAGCAGTTCTTC. Translated, it gives CASSPRLDNEQFF. The genes are TRBV5-4 and TRBJ2-1; D not certain. This CDR3 spans 13 amino acids. V was pared by 4 bases and J by 5 bases, with 10 bases between. Germline CDR1 and CDR2: SGHNT and YYREEE (reference sequence).

The CDR3 is CASSGTSGSYEQYF. CDR3 nucleotide sequence: TGCGCCAGCAGCGGGACTAGCGGCTCCTACGAGCAGTACTTC. V is TRBV5-1 and J is TRBJ2-7, with 11 bases matching TRBD2. This CDR3 region has 14 residues. Germline V gene sequence: CDR1 SGHRS, CDR2 YFSETQ. V was pared by 4 bases and J by 0 bases, with 0 bases of the junction left unmatched.

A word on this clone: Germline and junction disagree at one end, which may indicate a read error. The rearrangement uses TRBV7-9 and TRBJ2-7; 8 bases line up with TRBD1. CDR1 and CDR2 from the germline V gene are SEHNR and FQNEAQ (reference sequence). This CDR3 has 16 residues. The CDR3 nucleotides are TGTTCCAGCAACCCCCTACAGGGGGATGGAATTTACGAGCAGTACTTC. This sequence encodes CSSNPLQGDGIYEQYF.

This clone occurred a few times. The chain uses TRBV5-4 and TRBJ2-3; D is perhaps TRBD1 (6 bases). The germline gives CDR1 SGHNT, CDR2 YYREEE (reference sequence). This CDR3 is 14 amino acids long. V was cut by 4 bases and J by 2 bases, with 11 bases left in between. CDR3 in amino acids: CASSEDSTTDTQYF. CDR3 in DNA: TGTGCCAGCAGCGAGGACAGTACCACAGATACGCAGTATTTT.

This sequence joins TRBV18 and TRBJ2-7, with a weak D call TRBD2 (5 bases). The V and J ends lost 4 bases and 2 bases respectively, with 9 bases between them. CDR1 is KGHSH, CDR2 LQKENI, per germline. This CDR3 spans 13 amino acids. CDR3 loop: CASSLDGTYEQYF. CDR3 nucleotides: TGTGCCAGCTCACTGGACGGGACCTACGAGCAGTACTTC.

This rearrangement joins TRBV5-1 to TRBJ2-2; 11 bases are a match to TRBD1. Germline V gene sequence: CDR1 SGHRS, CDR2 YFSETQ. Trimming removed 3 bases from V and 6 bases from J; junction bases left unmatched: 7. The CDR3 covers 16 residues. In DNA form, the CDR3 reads TGCGCCAGCAGCTCCGGACAGGGGGCTTCGTCCGGGGAGCTGTTTTTT. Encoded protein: CASSSGQGASSGELFF.

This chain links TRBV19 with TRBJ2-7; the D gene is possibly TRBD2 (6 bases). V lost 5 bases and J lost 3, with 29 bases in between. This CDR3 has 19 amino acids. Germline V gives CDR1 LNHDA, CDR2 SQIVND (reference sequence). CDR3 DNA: TGTGCCAGTAGTCCGAGTCTTCTCGCTCCGGGACTGCCCTTCTACGAGCAGTACTTC. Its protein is CASSPSLLAPGLPFYEQYF.

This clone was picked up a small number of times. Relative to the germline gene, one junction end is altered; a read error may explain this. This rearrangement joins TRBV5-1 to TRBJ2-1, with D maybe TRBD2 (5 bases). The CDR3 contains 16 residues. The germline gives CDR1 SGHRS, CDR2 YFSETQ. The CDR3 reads CASRLDSFSSYNEQFF. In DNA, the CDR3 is TGCGCCAGCAGGTTGGACTCGTTTAGCTCCTACAATGAGCAGTTCTTC.

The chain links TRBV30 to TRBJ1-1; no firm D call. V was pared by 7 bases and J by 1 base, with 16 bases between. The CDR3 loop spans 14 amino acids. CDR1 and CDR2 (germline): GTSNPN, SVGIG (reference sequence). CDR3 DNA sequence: TGTGCCTATACCTCATTCCGGGGGAACACTGAAGCTTTCTTT. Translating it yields CAYTSFRGNTEAFF.

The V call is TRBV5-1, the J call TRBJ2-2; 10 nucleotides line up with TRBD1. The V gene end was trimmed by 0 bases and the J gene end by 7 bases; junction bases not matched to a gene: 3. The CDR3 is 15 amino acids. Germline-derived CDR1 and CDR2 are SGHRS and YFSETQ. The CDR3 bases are TGCGCCAGCAGCTTGGAGGGACAGGGGAGCGGGGAGCTGTTTTTT. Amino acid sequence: CASSLEGQGSGELFF.

The CDR3 reads CASSLETAQETQYF. CDR3 nucleotides: TGTGCCAGCAGCTTAGAAACAGCACAAGAGACCCAGTACTTC. The rearrangement joins TRBV7-9 to TRBJ2-5; D is undetermined. Germline CDR1 reads SEHNR; CDR2 reads FQNEAQ (reference sequence). The CDR3 is 14 residues long. Trimming took 1 base from V and 2 from J, leaving 8 bases between them.

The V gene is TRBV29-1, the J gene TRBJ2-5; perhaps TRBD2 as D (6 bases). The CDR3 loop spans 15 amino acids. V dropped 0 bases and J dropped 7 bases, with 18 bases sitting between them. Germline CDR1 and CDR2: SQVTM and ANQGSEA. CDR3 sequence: CSVEDGGSPFGTQYF. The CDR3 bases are TGCAGCGTTGAAGATGGAGGGTCCCCATTTGGGACCCAGTACTTC.

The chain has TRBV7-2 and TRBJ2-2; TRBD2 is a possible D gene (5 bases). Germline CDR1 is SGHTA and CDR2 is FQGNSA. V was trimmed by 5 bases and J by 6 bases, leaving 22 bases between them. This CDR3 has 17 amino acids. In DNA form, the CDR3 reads TGTGCCAGCAGCCTTACCCCTCTCCCAGCGGCCCCCGGGGAGCTGTTTTTT. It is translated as CASSLTPLPAAPGELFF.

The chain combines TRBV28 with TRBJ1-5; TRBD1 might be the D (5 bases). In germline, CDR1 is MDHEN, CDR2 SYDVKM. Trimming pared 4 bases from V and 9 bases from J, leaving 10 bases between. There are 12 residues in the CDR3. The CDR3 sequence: CASSSGGWPQHF. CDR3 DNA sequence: TGTGCCAGCAGTTCGGGGGGGTGGCCCCAGCATTTT.

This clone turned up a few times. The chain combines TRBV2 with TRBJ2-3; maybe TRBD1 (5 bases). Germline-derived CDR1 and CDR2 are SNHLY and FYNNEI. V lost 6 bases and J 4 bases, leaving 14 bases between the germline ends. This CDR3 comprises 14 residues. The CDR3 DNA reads TGTGCCAGCAGACCGCAGGGTTTCTCAGATACGCAGTATTTT. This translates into CASRPQGFSDTQYF.